The 2 T cell receptor beta chains below were found in one sample sequenced in a study of cytomegalovirus exposure and HLA in healthy donors. With 60 Vbeta and 13 Jbeta primers, the PCR was carried out. The data were produced by immunoSEQ multiplex PCR, yet TCRdb's version contains in-frame clones alone and is incomplete. The sample includes over 150,000 clones, around 70% seen only once; the top ten take 2.9%. The sample was PBMCs. The origin of the receptors is a male donor in good health and CMV-seronegative.

This chain connects TRBV18 to TRBJ1-1; 11 bases are a match to TRBD1. The J segment lost 3 bases and the V segment lost 3 bases, leaving 3 bases of the junction unmatched. Germline CDR1 and CDR2: KGHSH and LQKENI. The CDR3 sequence is 15 residues long. The CDR3 loop is CASSPGQGADTEAFF. CDR3 in DNA: TGTGCCAGCTCACCCGGACAGGGGGCGGACACTGAAGCTTTCTTT.

This chain connects TRBV13 to TRBJ2-1, with TRBD2 matching 7 bases. Trimming cost V 10 bases and J 3 bases; bases outside gene matches: 9. The germline V gene encodes CDR1 PRHDT and CDR2 FYEKMQ (reference sequence). CDR3 length: 14 residues. The CDR3 spells CATQSGKSYNEQFF. The CDR3 bases are TGTGCCACTCAAAGCGGGAAAAGCTACAATGAGCAGTTCTTC.